What follows is one T cell receptor beta chain and its context. What it binds is not known. This CDR3 has 15 amino acids. V lost 4 bases to trimming and J lost 9 bases; unmatched junction nucleotides: 10. CDR1 MGHDK and CDR2 SYGVNS come from the germline V gene. The data stem from a study of T cells after yellow fever vaccination. Production of TCR cDNA was by 5'RACE template switching, which also added a universal primer site and UMIs. TCRdb fed the 5' RACE reads into MiXCR, producing one record per CDR3 protein. The profile shows about 300,000 distinct CDR3 sequences, approximately 10% of them singletons. General study findings and limits: A faster peak, day 5 versus 15, was reached by the weaker secondary response. Within FACS-sorted repertoires, abundant clonotypes contaminating from the bulk population could be present. Post-booster reappearance was seen for most primary-vaccination clones (96% CD4, 80% to 90% CD8).

Sequenced material: CD4+ T cells sorted from PBMCs, taken 5 days after the yellow fever booster vaccination. The TCR sequence derives from a man aged 18 to 35 who received the YFV17D yellow fever vaccine. The chain employs TRBV25-1 and TRBJ2-3; TRBD2 agrees at 10 bases. Here the CDR3 DNA reads TGTGCCAGCAGTGTGGGAGCGGGGGGGCCGGGGACGCAGTATTTT. Encoded protein: CASSVGAGGPGTQYF.